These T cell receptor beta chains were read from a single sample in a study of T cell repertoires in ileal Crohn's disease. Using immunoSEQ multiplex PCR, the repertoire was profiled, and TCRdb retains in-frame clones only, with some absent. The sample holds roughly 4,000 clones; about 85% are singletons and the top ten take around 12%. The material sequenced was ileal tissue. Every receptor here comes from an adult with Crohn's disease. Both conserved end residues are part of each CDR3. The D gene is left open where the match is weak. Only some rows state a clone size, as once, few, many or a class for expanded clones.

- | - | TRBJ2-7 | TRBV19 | TGTGCCAGTAGTGGGGAGGGGGCCTACGAGCAGTACTTC | CASSGEGAYEQYF
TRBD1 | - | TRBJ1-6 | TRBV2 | TGTGCCAGCAGGCCTCCGGGACAGGGTGGTTCACCCCTCCACTTT | CASRPPGQGGSPLHF
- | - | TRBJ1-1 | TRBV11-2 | TGTGCCAGCAGCCGACAGAGCGTTAGCCCGAACACTGAAGCTTTCTTT | CASSRQSVSPNTEAFF
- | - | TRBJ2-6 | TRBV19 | TGTGCCAGTAGTATTTGGGGGCGGACCTCTGGGGCCAACGTCCTGACTTTC | CASSIWGRTSGANVLTF
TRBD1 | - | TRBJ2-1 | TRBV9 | TGTGCCAGCAGCGTAGGAGGGGGCTACAGGCGTCGAGATGAGCAGTTCTTC | CASSVGGGYRRRDEQFF
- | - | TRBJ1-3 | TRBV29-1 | TGCAGCGTTTCCGGGCGGAGGGGACGGGACACCATATATTTT | CSVSGRRGRDTIYF
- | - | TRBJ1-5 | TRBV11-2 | TGTGCCAGCAGCCGTACGGGACTCCCAGGAGATCAGCCCCAGCATTTT | CASSRTGLPGDQPQHF
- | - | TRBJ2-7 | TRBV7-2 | TGTGCCAGCAGCTTGTATACAGAGTCCTACGAGCAGTACTTC | CASSLYTESYEQYF
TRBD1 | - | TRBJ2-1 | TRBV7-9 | TGTGCCAGCAGCATCCAGGGGACAGAAGCGTACAATGAGCAGTTCTTC | CASSIQGTEAYNEQFF
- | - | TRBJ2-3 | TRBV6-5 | TGTGCCAGCAGTTACTCGAGAACTGCGTATGATCCCGGGGAGTATTTT | CASSYSRTAYDPGEYF
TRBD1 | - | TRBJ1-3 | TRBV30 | TGTGCCTCCGGGACAGGGGGCAACACCATATATTTT | CASGTGGNTIYF
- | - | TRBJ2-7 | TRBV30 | TGTGCCTGGAGTGCCGGGGTCCCCGAGACGGGCATATACGAGCAGTACTTC | CAWSAGVPETGIYEQYF
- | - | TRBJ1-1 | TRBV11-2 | TGTGCCAGCAGCCTGGCCACTGAAGCTTTCTTT | CASSLATEAFF
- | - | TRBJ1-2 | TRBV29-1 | TGCAGCGTTGAAGGGAAACAGTCTAACTATGGCTACACCTTC | CSVEGKQSNYGYTF
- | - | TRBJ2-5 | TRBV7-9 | TGTGCCAGCAGCTTAGGAATCGGGGAAGGAGAGACCCAGTACTTC | CASSLGIGEGETQYF
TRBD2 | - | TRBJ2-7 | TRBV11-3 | TGTGCCAGCAGCTTAGGTTCCCCTAGCGGGGTGTTTCTCTACGAGCAGTACTTC | CASSLGSPSGVFLYEQYF
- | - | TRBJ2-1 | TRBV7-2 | TGTGCCAGCAGCCTAGGATGGGGGCAGGAGCAGTTCTTC | CASSLGWGQEQFF
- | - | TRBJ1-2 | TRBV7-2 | TGTGCCAGCAGCCCAGGGGTGGTAGGGGGCTACACCTTC | CASSPGVVGGYTF
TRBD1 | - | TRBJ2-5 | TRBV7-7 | TGTGCTAGCAGCTCAGACAGGGGGGGAGAGACCCAGTACTTC | CASSSDRGGETQYF
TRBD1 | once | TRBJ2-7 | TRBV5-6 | TGTGCCTCGCAGGGGGCGAAGTACGAGCAGTACTTC | CASQGAKYEQYF
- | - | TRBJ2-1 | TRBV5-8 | TGTGCCAGCCGGGGGGCGGGGAAGAGCTCCTACAATGAGCAGTTCTTC | CASRGAGKSSYNEQFF
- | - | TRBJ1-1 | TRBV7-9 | TGTGCCAGCAGCTTAGGATCAGTGGACCCGGGGACTGAAGCTTTCTTT | CASSLGSVDPGTEAFF
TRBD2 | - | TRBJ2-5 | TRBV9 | TGTGCCAGCAGCGTAAGTTGCTGCGGGGGGGCCTCCGAGACCCAGTACTTC | CASSVSCCGGASETQYF
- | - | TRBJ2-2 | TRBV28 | TGTGCCAGCAGAACGGGACAAAACACCGGGGAGCTGTTTTTT | CASRTGQNTGELFF
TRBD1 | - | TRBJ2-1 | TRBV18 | TGTGCCAGCTCACCACAGGGGGCAAGCAATGAGCAGTTCTTC | CASSPQGASNEQFF
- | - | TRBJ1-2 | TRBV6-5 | TGTGCCAGCAGTTATGAGATTGGGGAGTATGGCTACACCTTC | CASSYEIGEYGYTF
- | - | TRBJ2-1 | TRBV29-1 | TGCAGCGTTGAGGTGGGGGGCTACAATGAGCAGTTCTTC | CSVEVGGYNEQFF
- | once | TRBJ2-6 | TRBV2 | TGTGCCAGCAGCCGCGGTGTTGGCTCTGGGGCCAACGTCCTGACTTTC | CASSRGVGSGANVLTF
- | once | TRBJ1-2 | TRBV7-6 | TGTGCCAGCAGCTTAGAGTCGGGGGAAGAGGATGGCTACACCTTC | CASSLESGEEDGYTF
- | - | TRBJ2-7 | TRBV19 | TGTGCCAGTAGTAAAGAGGGCTCCTACGAGCAGTACTTC | CASSKEGSYEQYF
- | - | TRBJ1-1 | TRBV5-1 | TGCGCCAGCAGCTTACAGCAGGGGAGAGGGACTGAAGCTTTCTTT | CASSLQQGRGTEAFF
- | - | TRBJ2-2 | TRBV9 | TGTGCCAGCAGCGTAAGCCAGGGTGGCACCGGGGAGCTGTTTTTT | CASSVSQGGTGELFF
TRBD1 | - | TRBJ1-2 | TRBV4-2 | TGTGCCAGCAGCCAAGAGTGGACAGGGGTATATGGCTACACCTTC | CASSQEWTGVYGYTF
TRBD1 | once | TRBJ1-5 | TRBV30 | TGTGCCTGGAGTACTGGACAGGGAAGGGATCAGCCCCAGCATTTT | CAWSTGQGRDQPQHF
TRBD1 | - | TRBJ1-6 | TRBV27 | TGTGCCAGCAGTCTCGGACAGGGGGCCGGTTCACCCCTCCACTTT | CASSLGQGAGSPLHF
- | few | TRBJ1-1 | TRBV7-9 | TGTGCCAGCAGCTTAGGGCTCGCAGGGCAAGAAGGGACTGAAGCTTTCTTT | CASSLGLAGQEGTEAFF
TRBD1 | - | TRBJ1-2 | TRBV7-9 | TGTGCCAGCAGCTCGCCGATGGGACAGGGGTCTAACTATGGCTACACCTTC | CASSSPMGQGSNYGYTF
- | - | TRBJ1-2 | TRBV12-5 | TGTGCTAGTGCCAGACCCCCAGGGGCCAGTGGCTACACCTTC | CASARPPGASGYTF
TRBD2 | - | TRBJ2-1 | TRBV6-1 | TGTGCCAGCAGTGAAGGCAGCGGGGGGGCCTCCTTGTTCTTC | CASSEGSGGASLFF
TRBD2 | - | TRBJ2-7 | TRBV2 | TGTGCCAGCAGTGATCCTAGCGGGGGAGACTACGAGCAGTACTTC | CASSDPSGGDYEQYF
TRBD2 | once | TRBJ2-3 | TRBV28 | TGTGCCAGCAGTTCGTCACTAGCGGGGGGGCCAGATACGCAGTATTTT | CASSSSLAGGPDTQYF
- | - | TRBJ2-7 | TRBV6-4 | TGTGCCAGCAGTGATGGAGACAGGCACGAGCAGTACTTC | CASSDGDRHEQYF
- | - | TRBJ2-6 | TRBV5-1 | TGCGCCAGCAGCTTGGCCAGAACCTCTGGGGCCAACGTCCTGACTTTC | CASSLARTSGANVLTF
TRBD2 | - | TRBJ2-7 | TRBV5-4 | TGTGCCAGCAGCTTGGACGGCGGGGGGAACTACGAGCAGTACTTC | CASSLDGGGNYEQYF
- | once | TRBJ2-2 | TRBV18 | TGTGCCAGCTCACCGGGCTCCGCGAACACCGGGGAGCTGTTTTTT | CASSPGSANTGELFF
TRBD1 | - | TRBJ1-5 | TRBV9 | TGTGCCAGCAGCGAGGGGACAGGTGCTGGTCAGCCCCAGCATTTT | CASSEGTGAGQPQHF
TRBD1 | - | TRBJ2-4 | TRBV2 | TGTGCCAGCGGGACAGGAGCCAAAAACATTCAGTACTTC | CASGTGAKNIQYF
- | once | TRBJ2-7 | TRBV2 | TGTGCCTCCGAGTCCGTAGGAGGAGACGAGCAGTACTTC | CASESVGGDEQYF
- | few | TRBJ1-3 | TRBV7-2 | TGTGCCAGCAGCCTACAGAGCTCTGGAAACACCATATATTTT | CASSLQSSGNTIYF